The 18 T cell receptor beta chains given below trace back to one sample, sequenced in a study of T-cell memory formation after mild COVID-19. TCRdb reanalysed the 5' RACE reads using MiXCR and keeps one entry per CDR3 protein. The profile covers 110,000 or so distinct CDR3 sequences, with 22% appearing a single time and around 41% taken by the ten largest. Input material: PBMCs or a T cell subset sorted from them (not recorded which). These receptors all stem from a man aged 18 to 30 who had mild COVID-19 (a few samples of this study predate the infection). Cell type and time point are not known.

There are a few counts of this clonotype. The V call is TRBV5-1, the J call TRBJ2-5; possibly TRBD1 or TRBD2 for D (5 bases each). The germline V and J ends were trimmed by 1 base and 5 bases, with 15 bases remaining between them. Germline lookup yields CDR1 SGHRS and CDR2 YFSETQ. CDR3 length: 15 residues. The CDR3: CASSLRGSGSETQYF. CDR3 sequence (DNA): TGCGCCAGCAGCTTGCGGGGCTCGGGAAGCGAGACCCAGTACTTC.

At least ten counts were recorded for this clonotype. The gene calls are TRBV4-1 and TRBJ2-1; 8 bases are shared with TRBD2. The CDR3 is 13 amino acids. V gave up 4 bases and J gave up 9 bases; unmatched junction bases: 5. Germline loops: CDR1 MGHRA, CDR2 YSYEKL. CDR3 bases: TGCGCCAGCAGCCCGCGGGGGGTTCTTGAGCAGTTCTTC. Residues: CASSPRGVLEQFF.

This clonotype showed up just once. J is TRBJ2-7 and V is TRBV7-2; 7 positions match TRBD2. This CDR3 has 16 amino acids. Germline CDR1 SGHTA, CDR2 FQGNSA. J was trimmed by 3 bases and V by 0 bases; bases with no gene match: 8. The CDR3 loop reads CASSLAGLGGSYEQYF. CDR3 bases: TGTGCCAGCAGCTTAGCGGGGCTCGGGGGGAGCTACGAGCAGTACTTC.

The chain employs TRBV7-6 and TRBJ2-5; D is perhaps TRBD2 (6 bases). V was trimmed by 4 bases and J by 4 bases, leaving 13 bases between them. The CDR3 runs to 14 residues. Germline V lookup: CDR1 SGHVS, CDR2 FNYEAQ. The CDR3 reads CASSYPEGPETQYF. CDR3 DNA: TGTGCCAGCAGCTACCCGGAGGGGCCAGAGACCCAGTACTTC. The complete variable domain, with remaining parts taken from reference TRBV7-6 and TRBJ2-5, reads GAGVSQSPRYKVTKRGQDVALRCDPISGHVSLYWYRQALGQGPEFLTYFNYEAQQDKSGLPNDRFSAERPEGSISTLTIQRTEQRDSAMYRCASSYPEGPETQYFGPGTRLLVL.

The chain combines TRBV4-2 with TRBJ2-5; possibly TRBD2 for D (6 bases). The CDR3 has 16 amino acids. From germline, CDR1 is LGHNA and CDR2 YNFKEQ. V was pared by 4 bases and J by 4 bases, with 19 bases between. For the CDR3, the DNA is TGTGCCAGCAGCCGAGAGGCGGGACCCAGCGTAGAGACCCAGTACTTC. Encoded protein: CASSREAGPSVETQYF.

The V gene is TRBV4-3, the J gene TRBJ2-1; D not certain. V was cut by 6 bases and J by 2 bases, with 14 bases left in between. This CDR3 is built from 15 residues. Germline assignment: CDR1 LGHNA and CDR2 YSLEER. In DNA, the CDR3 is TGCGCCAGCAGTCTTGAGGAAAGTACCTACAATGAGCAGTTCTTC. Protein: CASSLEESTYNEQFF.

This clonotype occurred a few times. This chain joins TRBV7-9 and TRBJ2-5; 7 bases are shared with TRBD1. The J segment lost 4 bases and the V segment lost 4 bases, leaving 9 bases of the junction unmatched. This CDR3 region has 15 residues. Germline CDR1 and CDR2: SEHNR and FQNEAQ (reference sequence). CDR3 region: CASSSTGALGETQYF. The CDR3 DNA reads TGTGCCAGCAGCTCCACAGGGGCGTTGGGAGAGACCCAGTACTTC.

J is TRBJ2-7 and V is TRBV4-2; D may be TRBD2 (5 bases). V dropped 3 bases and J dropped 3 bases, with 12 bases sitting between them. Germline assignment: CDR1 LGHNA and CDR2 YNFKEQ. The CDR3 is 14 amino acids. The DNA of the CDR3 is TGTGCCAGCAGCCAGGAGGAGGACTTCTACGAGCAGTACTTC. It yields the protein CASSQEEDFYEQYF.

A few counts support this clonotype. The chain links TRBV7-6 to TRBJ2-3; 11 nucleotides match TRBD2. Germline V gene sequence: CDR1 SGHVS, CDR2 FNYEAQ. The trim removed 8 bases at V and 1 base at J, leaving 2 bases unmatched. This CDR3 comprises 14 residues. The CDR3 DNA follows: TGTGCCAGCCTACTAGCGGGGGGCACAGATACGCAGTATTTT. As protein: CASLLAGGTDTQYF. Filled out from reference TRBV7-6 and TRBJ2-3, the complete variable domain reads GAGVSQSPRYKVTKRGQDVALRCDPISGHVSLYWYRQALGQGPEFLTYFNYEAQQDKSGLPNDRFSAERPEGSISTLTIQRTEQRDSAMYRCASLLAGGTDTQYFGPGTRLTVL.

This clonotype was seen only a few times. The genes are TRBV2 and TRBJ2-1; 7 bases match TRBD2. V shed 7 bases and J 4 bases; nucleotides not matched to a gene: 4. The CDR3 extends over 13 amino acids. Germline CDR1 and CDR2: SNHLY and FYNNEI. CDR3 DNA: TGTGCCAGCACCCCGGGGGGTTACAATGAGCAGTTCTTC. This sequence encodes CASTPGGYNEQFF.

The chain couples TRBV5-4 to TRBJ2-3; perhaps TRBD1 as D (5 bases). Germline V gene sequence: CDR1 SGHNT, CDR2 YYREEE (reference sequence). V was pared by 5 bases and J by 5 bases, with 18 bases between. The CDR3 has 15 amino acids. The CDR3 here is CASSGTGHQGDTQYF. The CDR3 DNA is TGTGCCAGCAGTGGAACAGGACATCAGGGAGATACGCAGTATTTT.

This clonotype was detected a few times. The chain uses TRBV4-3 and TRBJ2-5; D is uncertain. The germline V gene encodes CDR1 LGHNA and CDR2 YSLEER. The ends were cut back, 4 bases at V and 4 bases at J, with 13 bases in the middle. The CDR3 is 14 residues long. The CDR3 loop is CASSPTGRIETQYF. The CDR3 nucleotides are TGCGCCAGCAGCCCTACCGGCAGAATAGAGACCCAGTACTTC.

The rearrangement joins TRBV7-9 to TRBJ2-3; 8 bases map to TRBD1. Germline V CDR1 and CDR2: SEHNR, FQNEAQ (reference sequence). There are 16 residues in the CDR3. The junction had 10 bases not matched to a gene; V was cut back by 5 bases and J by 3 bases. Here the CDR3 DNA reads TGTGCCAGCAGCCCCCGGCAGGGGGCGTCGACAGATACGCAGTATTTT. Translated, it gives CASSPRQGASTDTQYF. The whole variable domain, remainder taken from reference TRBV7-9 and TRBJ2-3, is DTGVSQNPRHKITKRGQNVTFRCDPISEHNRLYWYRQTLGQGPEFLTYFQNEAQLEKSRLLSDRFSAERPKGSFSTLEIQRTEQGDSAMYLCASSPRQGASTDTQYFGPGTRLTVL.

The chain links TRBV6-2 or TRBV6-3 to TRBJ1-1; TRBD1 matches 7 bases. V dropped 6 bases and J dropped 3; count of bases not matched to a gene: 13. The CDR3 has 16 amino acids. Germline CDR1 reads MNHEY; CDR2 reads SVGEGT. This chain's CDR3 is CASSSGQSRPYTEAFF. The CDR3 DNA is TGTGCCAGCAGCTCGGGACAGTCCAGGCCCTACACTGAAGCTTTCTTT.

The V and J genes are TRBV4-1 and TRBJ2-1, with TRBD2 identical over 8 bases. Germline V gene data show CDR1 as MGHRA and CDR2 as YSYEKL. The CDR3 length is 16 residues. The junction had 9 bases not matched to a gene; V was cut back by 3 bases and J by 5 bases. The CDR3 region is CASSQDTGGWNNEQFF. The CDR3 nucleotides read TGCGCCAGCAGCCAGGATACGGGGGGGTGGAACAATGAGCAGTTCTTC.

This clonotype was picked up a small number of times. This chain's CDR3 is CASSTTSLETQYF. The CDR3 DNA is TGTGCCAGCAGTACGACTAGCTTGGAGACCCAGTACTTC. The chain joins TRBV5-6 to TRBJ2-5; 7 nucleotides match TRBD2. The CDR3 loop spans 13 amino acids. V dropped 5 bases and J dropped 5; count of bases not matched to a gene: 6. In germline, CDR1 is SGHDT, CDR2 YYEEEE. Combining the CDR3 with reference TRBV5-6 and TRBJ2-5 gives the whole variable domain DAGVTQSPTHLIKTRGQQVTLRCSPKSGHDTVSWYQQALGQGPQFIFQYYEEEERQRGNFPDRFSGHQFPNYSSELNVNALLLGDSALYLCASSTTSLETQYFGPGTRLLVL.

The sample holds many counts of this clonotype. This rearrangement joins TRBV7-8 to TRBJ2-1; TRBD1 is a possible D gene (5 bases). V gave up 4 bases and J gave up 2 bases, with 12 bases separating them. The germline V gene has CDR1 SGHVS and CDR2 FQNEAQ. This CDR3 region has 15 residues. Here the CDR3 DNA reads TGTGCCAGCAGCTCCCAGGGTACCCCCTACAATGAGCAGTTCTTC. It translates to CASSSQGTPYNEQFF.

The V gene is TRBV20-1, the J gene TRBJ2-3; D assignment may be TRBD1 or TRBD2 (5 bases each). Trimming took off 0 bases at V and 2 bases at J, with 6 bases between the two ends. This CDR3 is built from 13 residues. Germline V gene data show CDR1 as DFQATT and CDR2 as SNEGSKA (reference sequence). The CDR3 sequence is CSAREGTTDTQYF. The CDR3 DNA reads TGCAGTGCTAGAGAGGGGACCACAGATACGCAGTATTTT.